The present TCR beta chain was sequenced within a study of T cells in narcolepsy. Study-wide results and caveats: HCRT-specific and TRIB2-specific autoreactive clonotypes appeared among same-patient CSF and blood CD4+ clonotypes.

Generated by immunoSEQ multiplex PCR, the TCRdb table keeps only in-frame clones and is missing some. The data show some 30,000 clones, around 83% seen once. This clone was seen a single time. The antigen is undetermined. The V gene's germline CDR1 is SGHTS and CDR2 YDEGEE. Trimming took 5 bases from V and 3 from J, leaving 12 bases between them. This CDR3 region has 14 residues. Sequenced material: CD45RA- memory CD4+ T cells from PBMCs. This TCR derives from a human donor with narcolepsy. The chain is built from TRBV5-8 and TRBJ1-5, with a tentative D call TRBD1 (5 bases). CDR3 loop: CASSPRQPNQPQHF. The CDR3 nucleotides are TGTGCCAGCAGTCCCCGACAGCCCAATCAGCCCCAGCATTTT.